The clone carrying this T cell receptor (beta chain) came up a few times. Its target is not known. The CDR3 spans 12 residues. Deletions cut 7 bases from V and 6 bases from J, with 16 bases between. From germline, CDR1 is DFQATT and CDR2 SNEGSKA (reference sequence). The data derive from a study of T-cell reconstitution after alpha-beta-depleted transplantation in children. Study-level findings and limits: One year post-transplant, T-cell counts and diversity were largely derived from T cells produced anew.

A library of TCRbeta sequences, prepared with unique molecular identifiers, was generated. TCRdb reprocessed the PCR reads via MiXCR and lists one record per CDR3 protein. The data contain hundreds of thousands of distinct CDR3 sequences, about an eighth of them singletons. This receptor was obtained from a girl aged 2 to 9 with congenital amegakaryocytic thrombocytopenia, due to receive a stem cell transplant. The material was PBMCs, obtained before TCRalphabeta/CD19-depleted stem cell transplant. The V gene is TRBV20-1, the J gene TRBJ2-7; D gene unclear. In nucleotides, the CDR3 is TGCAGTGTTAATGAGATCGGGCTCGAGCAGTACTTC. This sequence encodes CSVNEIGLEQYF.